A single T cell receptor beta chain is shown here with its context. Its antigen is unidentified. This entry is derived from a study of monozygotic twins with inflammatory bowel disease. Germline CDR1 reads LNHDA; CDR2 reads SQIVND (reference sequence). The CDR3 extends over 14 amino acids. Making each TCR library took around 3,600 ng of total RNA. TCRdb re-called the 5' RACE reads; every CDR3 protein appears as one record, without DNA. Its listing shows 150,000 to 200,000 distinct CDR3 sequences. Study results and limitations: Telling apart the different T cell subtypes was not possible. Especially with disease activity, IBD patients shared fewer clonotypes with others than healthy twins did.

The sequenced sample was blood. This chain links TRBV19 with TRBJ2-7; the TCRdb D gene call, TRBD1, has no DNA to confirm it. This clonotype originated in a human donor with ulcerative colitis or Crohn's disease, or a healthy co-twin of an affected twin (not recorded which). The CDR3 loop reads CASSIGTEFYEQYF. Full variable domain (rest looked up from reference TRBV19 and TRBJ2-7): DGGITQSPKYLFRKEGQNVTLSCEQNLNHDAMYWYRQDPGQGLRLIYYSQIVNDFQKGDIAEGYSVSREKKESFPLTVTSAQKNPTAFYLCASSIGTEFYEQYFGPGTRLTVT.